One sample yielded the 20 T cell receptor beta chains listed below, sequenced in a study of shared clonotypes between healthy human individuals. Some clones are missing from TCRdb's copy, which holds only in-frame ones; the method was immunoSEQ multiplex PCR. The sample holds 500,000 or so clones, roughly 95% seen once. Sequenced input: naive CD4+ T cells sorted from blood. Subset indicated: CD45RA+ positively selected. The receptors come from a woman in her 30s in good health.

The chain carries TRBV18 and TRBJ2-1; D not certain. The length of the CDR3 is 14 residues. Germline V gene lookup returns CDR1 KGHSH and CDR2 LQKENI. V shed 2 bases and J shed 5 bases, with 10 bases lying between them. In DNA form, the CDR3 reads TGTGCCAGCTCACCAAGGGTTGCGAACAATGAGCAGTTCTTC. Translation gives CASSPRVANNEQFF.

The CDR3 nucleotides read TGCGCCAGCAGCCAAGATAGTGTTAGACTACCTAGCTCCTACAATGAGCAGTTCTTC. Encoded protein: CASSQDSVRLPSSYNEQFF. The genes are TRBV4-1 and TRBJ2-1, with D perhaps matching TRBD2 (5 bases). Trimming took off 0 bases at V and 0 bases at J, with 18 bases between the two ends. CDR1 and CDR2 (germline): MGHRA, YSYEKL. This CDR3 is 19 amino acids long.

The chain uses TRBV19 and TRBJ1-5; the D is unclear. Germline CDR1 and CDR2: LNHDA and SQIVND (reference sequence). V was pared by 6 bases and J by 0 bases, with 18 bases between. The CDR3 is made up of 17 amino acids. DNA of the CDR3: TGTGCCAGTAGCACGGCGGGAAGAGTCTATAGCAATCAGCCCCAGCATTTT. Encoded protein: CASSTAGRVYSNQPQHF.

V and J are TRBV7-8 and TRBJ1-1; 8 bases are a match to TRBD1. The CDR3 contains 15 residues. Germline V gene lookup returns CDR1 SGHVS and CDR2 FQNEAQ. After removal of 5 bases from V and 0 bases from J, the junction contained 5 bases not matched to a gene. The CDR3 sequence is CASSRQGKLNTEAFF. The CDR3 region has the DNA TGTGCCAGCAGCAGACAGGGGAAATTGAACACTGAAGCTTTCTTT.

This rearrangement joins TRBV19 to TRBJ1-5; D might be TRBD1 (6 bases). Trimming stripped 1 base from V and 3 bases from J, with 10 bases between. Germline V gene sequence: CDR1 LNHDA, CDR2 SQIVND (reference sequence). The CDR3 runs 15 residues. This chain's CDR3 is CASSIVSGANQPQHF. CDR3 nucleotides: TGTGCCAGTAGTATAGTATCAGGGGCCAATCAGCCCCAGCATTTT.

CDR3 bases: TGTGCCAGCGGAGGAGCAGGGAGTTCATTTTACGAGCAGTACTTC. Translated, it gives CASGGAGSSFYEQYF. This chain joins TRBV6-1 and TRBJ2-7, with D possibly being TRBD1 or TRBD2 (5 bases each). This CDR3 is built from 15 residues. Germline loops: CDR1 MNHNS, CDR2 SASEGT. V was trimmed by 8 bases and J by 4 bases, leaving 21 bases between them.

Concerning this clone itself: The same CDR3 arises from other DNA sequences in this sample as well. The rearrangement uses TRBV11-3 and TRBJ2-2; D is unclear. Germline V gene data show CDR1 as SGHNT and CDR2 as YENEEA. Deletions cut 5 bases from V and 4 bases from J, with 8 bases between. This CDR3 has 13 residues. CDR3 loop: CASSLRGTGELFF. The CDR3 DNA reads TGTGCCAGCAGCCTCAGAGGCACCGGGGAGCTGTTTTTT.

This clone turned up a few times. V usage is TRBV30 and J usage is TRBJ1-1; D is unresolved. Trimming shortened V by 5 bases and J by 12 bases, and 16 bases separated the two germline ends. Germline CDR1 and CDR2: GTSNPN and SVGIG (reference sequence). The CDR3 is made up of 11 amino acids. The CDR3, as DNA: TGTGCCTGGCGGCCAGAGGGTATGACTTTCTTT. It yields the protein CAWRPEGMTFF.

The chain joins TRBV5-5 to TRBJ1-2; D gene ambiguous. The V end lost 0 bases, the J end lost 7 bases, and 13 bases lay between the germline ends. There are 14 residues in the CDR3. Germline lookup yields CDR1 SGHKS and CDR2 YYEKEE (reference sequence). The chain's CDR3 is CASSLEWVGSGYTF. The CDR3 coding sequence is TGTGCCAGCAGCTTGGAGTGGGTGGGCAGTGGCTACACCTTC.

V usage is TRBV2 and J usage is TRBJ2-1, with D perhaps assigned TRBD1 or TRBD2 (6 bases each). CDR1 SNHLY and CDR2 FYNNEI come from the germline V gene. Trimming shortened V by 8 bases and J by 9 bases, and 20 bases separated the two germline ends. The CDR3 is made up of 14 amino acids. Here the CDR3 DNA reads TGTGCCAGCTCGATTCGGGGGCGTGGGGGTGAGCAGTTCTTC. This codes for CASSIRGRGGEQFF. The whole variable domain, filled in from reference TRBV2 and TRBJ2-1, reads EPEVTQTPSHQVTQMGQEVILRCVPISNHLYFYWYRQILGQKVEFLVSFYNNEISEKSEIFDDQFSVERPDGSNFTLKIRSTKLEDSAMYFCASSIRGRGGEQFFGPGTRLTVL.

This clone has just a few counts. The chain recombines TRBV7-3 with TRBJ1-2; D remains unclear. This CDR3 has 14 residues. V lost 2 bases, J lost 7 bases, and 14 bases lay in between. Germline CDR1 reads SGHTA; CDR2 reads FQGTGA. The DNA for the CDR3 is TGTGCCAGCAGCTTATTCCCAGGTCCGGGTGGCTACACCTTC. It yields the protein CASSLFPGPGGYTF.

V is TRBV5-1 and J is TRBJ2-4, with 7 bases fitting TRBD1. The CDR3 has 14 amino acids. Germline CDR1 reads SGHRS; CDR2 reads YFSETQ. V was clipped by 4 bases and J by 8 bases; unmatched bases: 9. The CDR3 DNA follows: TGCGCCAGCAGCATTGACAGGGTGGGCGACATTCAGTACTTC. The encoded protein is CASSIDRVGDIQYF.

The rearrangement joins TRBV9 to TRBJ2-2, with D maybe TRBD2 (6 bases). Trimming pared 0 bases from V and 3 bases from J, leaving 6 bases between. The CDR3 totals 14 residues. The germline gives CDR1 SGDLS, CDR2 YYNGEE. Written as DNA, the CDR3 is TGTGCCAGCAGCGTAGCGGGAGACACCGGGGAGCTGTTTTTT. Translating gives CASSVAGDTGELFF.

The chain employs TRBV10-2 and TRBJ2-1; TRBD2 aligns across 8 bases. CDR1 is WSHSY, CDR2 SAAADI, per germline. CDR3 length equals 16 residues. Trimming cost V 0 bases and J 1 base; bases outside gene matches: 2. CDR3 nucleotides: TGCGCCAGCAGTGAGTCGGGACTAGGGTCCTACAATGAGCAGTTCTTC. Protein product: CASSESGLGSYNEQFF.

Notes on this clone: Other DNA sequences in the same sample also yield this CDR3. The CDR3 DNA reads TGTGCCAGCTCACCACGGTCAGGAAATCAAGAGACCCAGTACTTC. This encodes CASSPRSGNQETQYF. The chain has TRBV18 and TRBJ2-5; D unclear. Per the germline V gene, CDR1 is KGHSH and CDR2 is LQKENI. The ends were cut back, 1 base at V and 2 bases at J, with 11 bases in the middle. The CDR3 length is 15 residues. The full variable domain, its missing parts supplied by reference TRBV18 and TRBJ2-5, is NAGVMQNPRHLVRRRGQEARLRCSPMKGHSHVYWYRQLPEEGLKFMVYLQKENIIDESGMPKERFSAEFPKEGPSILRIQQVVRGDSAAYFCASSPRSGNQETQYFGPGTRLLVL.

The DNA of the CDR3 is TGCGCCAGCAGCTTGGTGCCTAACGAGCAGTACTTC. Its protein product is CASSLVPNEQYF. The V and J genes are TRBV5-1 and TRBJ2-7; D remains unclear. Germline-derived CDR1 and CDR2 are SGHRS and YFSETQ. The CDR3 covers 12 residues. The ends were cut back, 0 bases at V and 5 bases at J, with 6 bases in the middle.

The DNA for the CDR3 is TGTGCCTGGAGTGGGAGGGGACTTGAGAACACTGAAGCTTTCTTT. Encoded protein: CAWSGRGLENTEAFF. The rearrangement links TRBV30 to TRBJ1-1; D is possibly TRBD1 (5 bases). The V and J ends lost 1 base and 1 base respectively, with 13 bases between them. Germline V gene sequence: CDR1 GTSNPN, CDR2 SVGIG (reference sequence). The CDR3 totals 15 residues.

This clone showed up just once. The chain joins TRBV28 to TRBJ2-3; D is perhaps TRBD1 or TRBD2 (5 bases each). The CDR3 has 14 residues. Trimming left V 5 bases short and J 3 bases short, with 12 bases between. Germline assignment: CDR1 MDHEN and CDR2 SYDVKM. The CDR3 spells CASSGTPLTDTQYF. The CDR3, as DNA: TGTGCCAGCAGTGGGACCCCCCTGACAGATACGCAGTATTTT.

This clone occurred once. The chain carries TRBV25-1 and TRBJ2-1; TRBD1 matches 11 bases. Germline CDR1 reads MGHDK; CDR2 reads SYGVNS. The V gene end was trimmed by 7 bases and the J gene end by 5 bases; junction bases not matched to a gene: 4. The CDR3 loop spans 14 amino acids. As DNA, the CDR3 is TGTGCCAGCACCAAGGGACAGGGGGACAATGAGCAGTTCTTC. Translating gives CASTKGQGDNEQFF. Drawing the rest from reference TRBV25-1 and TRBJ2-1, the complete variable domain is EADIYQTPRYLVIGTGKKITLECSQTMGHDKMYWYQQDPGMELHLIHYSYGVNSTEKGDLSSESTVSRIRTEHFPLTLESARPSHTSQYLCASTKGQGDNEQFFGPGTRLTVL.

This rearrangement joins TRBV20-1 to TRBJ2-1; unclear D gene. The CDR3 is 10 amino acids. The V end lost 7 bases, the J end lost 9 bases, and 10 bases lay between the germline ends. The V gene's germline CDR1 is DFQATT and CDR2 SNEGSKA (reference sequence). The DNA of the CDR3 is TGCAGTGAGGCCCGGCGTGAGCAGTTCTTC. Its translation: CSEARREQFF.